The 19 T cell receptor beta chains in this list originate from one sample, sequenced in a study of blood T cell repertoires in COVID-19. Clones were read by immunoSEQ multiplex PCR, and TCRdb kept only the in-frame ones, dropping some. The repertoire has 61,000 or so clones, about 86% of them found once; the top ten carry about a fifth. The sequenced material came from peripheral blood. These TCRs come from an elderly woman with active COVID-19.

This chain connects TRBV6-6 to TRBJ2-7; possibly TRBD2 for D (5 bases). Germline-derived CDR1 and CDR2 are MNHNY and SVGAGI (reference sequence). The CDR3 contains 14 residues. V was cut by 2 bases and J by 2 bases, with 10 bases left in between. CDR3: CASSYSGRTYEQYF. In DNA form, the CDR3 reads TGTGCCAGCAGTTACAGCGGCAGAACCTACGAGCAGTACTTC.

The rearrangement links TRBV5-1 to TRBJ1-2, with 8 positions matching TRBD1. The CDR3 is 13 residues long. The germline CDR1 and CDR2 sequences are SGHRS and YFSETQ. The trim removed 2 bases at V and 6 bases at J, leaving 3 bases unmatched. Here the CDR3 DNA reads TGCGCCAGCAGCTTCAGACAGGGGCATGGCTACACCTTC. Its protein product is CASSFRQGHGYTF.

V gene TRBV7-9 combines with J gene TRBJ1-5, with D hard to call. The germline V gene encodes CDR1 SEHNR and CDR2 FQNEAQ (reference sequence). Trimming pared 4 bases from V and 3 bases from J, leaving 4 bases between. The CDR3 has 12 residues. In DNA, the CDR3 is TGTGCCAGCAGCTCCAACAATCAGCCCCAGCATTTT. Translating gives CASSSNNQPQHF.

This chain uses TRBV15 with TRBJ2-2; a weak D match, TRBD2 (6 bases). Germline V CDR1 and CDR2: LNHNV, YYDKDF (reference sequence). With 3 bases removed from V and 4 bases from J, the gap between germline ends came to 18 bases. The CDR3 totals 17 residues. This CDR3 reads CATSSDRAAGPTGELFF. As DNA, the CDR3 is TGTGCCACCAGCAGTGACCGGGCCGCGGGGCCCACCGGGGAGCTGTTTTTT.

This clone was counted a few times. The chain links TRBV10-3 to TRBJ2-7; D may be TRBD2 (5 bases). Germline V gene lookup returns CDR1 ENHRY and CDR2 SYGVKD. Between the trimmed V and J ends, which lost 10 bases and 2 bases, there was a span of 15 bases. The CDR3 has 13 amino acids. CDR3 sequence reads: CATTAAGTYEQYF. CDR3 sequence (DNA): TGTGCCACGACCGCGGCCGGGACCTACGAGCAGTACTTC.

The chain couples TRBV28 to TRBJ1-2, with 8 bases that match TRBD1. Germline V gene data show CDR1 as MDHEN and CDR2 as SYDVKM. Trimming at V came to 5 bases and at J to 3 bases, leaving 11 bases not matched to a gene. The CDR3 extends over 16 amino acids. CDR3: CASSISGGETYYGYTF. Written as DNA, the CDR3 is TGTGCCAGCAGTATCTCAGGGGGCGAGACCTACTATGGCTACACCTTC.

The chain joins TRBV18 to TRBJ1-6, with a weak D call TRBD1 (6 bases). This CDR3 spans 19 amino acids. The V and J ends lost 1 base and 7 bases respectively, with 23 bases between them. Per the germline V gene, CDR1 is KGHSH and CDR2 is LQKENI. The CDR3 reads CASSPRVPAGAEGNSPLHF. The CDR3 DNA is TGTGCCAGCTCACCACGGGTCCCCGCAGGGGCCGAAGGGAATTCACCCCTCCACTTT.

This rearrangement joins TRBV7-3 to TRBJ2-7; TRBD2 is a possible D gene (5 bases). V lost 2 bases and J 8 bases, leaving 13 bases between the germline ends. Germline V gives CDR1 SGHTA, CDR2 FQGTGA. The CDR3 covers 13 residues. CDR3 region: CASSLGNGGQQYF. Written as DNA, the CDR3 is TGTGCCAGCAGCTTAGGGAATGGAGGCCAGCAGTACTTC.

The CDR3, as DNA: TGTGCCAGCAGCCCGGGGAGGGGTCTCTCTGGAAACACCATATATTTT. This codes for CASSPGRGLSGNTIYF. The chain joins TRBV7-2 to TRBJ1-3; a possible D gene is TRBD1 (5 bases). The germline gives CDR1 SGHTA, CDR2 FQGNSA. Trimming took 5 bases from V and 0 from J, leaving 14 bases between them. This CDR3 contains 16 residues.

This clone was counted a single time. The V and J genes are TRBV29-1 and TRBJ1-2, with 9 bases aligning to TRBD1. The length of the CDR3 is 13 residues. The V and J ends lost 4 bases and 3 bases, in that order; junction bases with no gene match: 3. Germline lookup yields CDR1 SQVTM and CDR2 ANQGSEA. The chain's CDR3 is CSVAQGADYGYTF. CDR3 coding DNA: TGCAGCGTTGCACAGGGGGCTGACTATGGCTACACCTTC.

The CDR3 nucleotides are TGTGCCAGCAGCTCAGTAGCCTCTGGGGCCAACGTCCTGACTTTC. It specifies CASSSVASGANVLTF. The V call is TRBV28, the J call TRBJ2-6; D gene unclear. Between the trimmed V and J ends, which lost 6 bases and 0 bases, there was a span of 9 bases. Per germline, CDR1 MDHEN and CDR2 SYDVKM. The CDR3 is 15 amino acids.

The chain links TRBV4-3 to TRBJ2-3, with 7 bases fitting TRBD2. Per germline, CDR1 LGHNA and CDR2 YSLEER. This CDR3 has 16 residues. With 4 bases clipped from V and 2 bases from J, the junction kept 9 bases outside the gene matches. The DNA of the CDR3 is TGCGCCAGCAGCCGGGAGGGCCCTCCCTACACAGATACGCAGTATTTT. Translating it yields CASSREGPPYTDTQYF.

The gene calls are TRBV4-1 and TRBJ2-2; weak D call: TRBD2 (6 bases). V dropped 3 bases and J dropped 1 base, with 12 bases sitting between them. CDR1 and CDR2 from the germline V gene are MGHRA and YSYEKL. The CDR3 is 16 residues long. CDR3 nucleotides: TGCGCCAGCAGCCAGGGGAGGATAGTGAACACCGGGGAGCTGTTTTTT. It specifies CASSQGRIVNTGELFF.

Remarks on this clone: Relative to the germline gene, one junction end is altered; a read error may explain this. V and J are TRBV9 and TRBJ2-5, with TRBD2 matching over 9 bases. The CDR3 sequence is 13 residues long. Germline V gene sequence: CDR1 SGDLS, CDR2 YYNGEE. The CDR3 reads CARSAGGRETQYF. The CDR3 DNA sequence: TGTGCCCGCAGCGCGGGGGGGAGGGAGACCCAGTACTTC.

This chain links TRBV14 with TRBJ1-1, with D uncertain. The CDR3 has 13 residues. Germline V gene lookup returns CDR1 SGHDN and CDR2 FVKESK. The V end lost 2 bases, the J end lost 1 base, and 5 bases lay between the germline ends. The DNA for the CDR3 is TGTGCCAGCAGCCAAAACAGGAACACTGAAGCTTTCTTT. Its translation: CASSQNRNTEAFF.

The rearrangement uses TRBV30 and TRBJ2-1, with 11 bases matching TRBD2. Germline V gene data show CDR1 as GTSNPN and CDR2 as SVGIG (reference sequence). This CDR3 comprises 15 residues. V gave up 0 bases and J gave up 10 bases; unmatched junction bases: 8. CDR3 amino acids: CAWSVPTSGGKEQFF. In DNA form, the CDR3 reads TGTGCCTGGAGTGTACCAACTAGCGGGGGAAAGGAGCAGTTCTTC.

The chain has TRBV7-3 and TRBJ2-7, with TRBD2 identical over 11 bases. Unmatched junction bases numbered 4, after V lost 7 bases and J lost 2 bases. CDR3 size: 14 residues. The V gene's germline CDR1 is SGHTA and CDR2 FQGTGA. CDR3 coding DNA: TGTGCCAGCACGCGACTAGCGGGGCCCTACGAGCAGTACTTC. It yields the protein CASTRLAGPYEQYF. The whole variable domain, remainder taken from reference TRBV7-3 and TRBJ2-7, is GAGVSQTPSNKVTEKGKYVELRCDPISGHTALYWYRQSLGQGPEFLIYFQGTGAADDSGLPNDRFFAVRPEGSVSTLKIQRTERGDSAVYLCASTRLAGPYEQYFGPGTRLTVT.

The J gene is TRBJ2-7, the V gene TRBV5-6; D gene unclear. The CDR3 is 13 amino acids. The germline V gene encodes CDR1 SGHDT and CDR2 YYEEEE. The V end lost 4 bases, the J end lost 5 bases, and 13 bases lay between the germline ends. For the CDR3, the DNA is TGTGCCAGCAGCCTCTTCGGAGTCCACGAGCAGTACTTC. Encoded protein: CASSLFGVHEQYF.

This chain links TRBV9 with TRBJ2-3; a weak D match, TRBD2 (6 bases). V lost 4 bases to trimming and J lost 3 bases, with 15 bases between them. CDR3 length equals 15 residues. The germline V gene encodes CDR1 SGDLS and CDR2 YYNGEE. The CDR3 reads CASSPPGRGTDTQYF. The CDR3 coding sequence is TGTGCCAGCAGCCCCCCCGGGCGGGGAACAGATACGCAGTATTTT.